Reported below is one TCR beta chain. The clone's antigen remains unknown. No much larger clonotype is one base removed from it; base qualities were not supplied. Measured from the cysteine to the phenylalanine, the CDR3 is 16 residues long. Left in the record is the CDR3 DNA by itself, 48 bases read in frame from the first base. For CDR1 and CDR2, the germline V gene lists SGHTA and FQGNSA. Relative to germline, V is missing 7 bases and J is missing 0 bases, with 7 bases of the junction outside any gene match. This entry is derived from a study of control samples from healthy donors and cancer patients (dated by TCRdb to 2018 to 2021). Library creation used the immunoSEQ multiplex PCR assay. Sourced from immuneACCESS, this table was stored by TCRdb with only in-frame sequences that have V and J called. A share of the clones is absent; for the studies checked, an unresolved V gene accounts for under half, and the remainder has no known explanation. The sample data list under 70,000 clones, and around 90% of these were observed just once. The top ten clonotypes cover approximately 3.4% of the sample.

The sample consisted of blood. The sequence joins TRBV7-2 to TRBJ1-4; 8 nucleotides in the junction match TRBD1. The origin of this receptor is a man between 45 and 60 years old in good health. The DNA is as follows: TGTGCCAGCACAGACAGGGGCTGGTCAACTAATGAAAAACTGTTTTTT. This codes for CASTDRGWSTNEKLFF. Full variable domain (CDR3 extended with the reference TRBV7-2 and TRBJ1-4 proteins): GAGVSQSPSNKVTEKGKDVELRCDPISGHTALYWYRQSLGQGLEFLIYFQGNSAPDKSGLPSDRFSAERTGGSVSTLTIQRTQQEDSAVYLCASTDRGWSTNEKLFFGSGTQLSVL.